The subject of this entry is one T cell receptor beta chain. Its antigen has not been determined. No base qualities exist here, and no much larger clone lies one base off it. This sample was included in a study of shared clonotypes between healthy human individuals (dated by TCRdb to between 2020 and 2021). About the full investigation: A few men and two women, aged 18 to 49 years, made up the cohort. For each donor, CD4 naive and CD4 memory were each run on three plates, CD8 naive on two plates, and CD8 memory on one plate. To estimate repertoire size and how much clonotype sharing occurs between individuals, the study deeply sequenced the blood TCR repertoires of five healthy adults. Libraries were prepared and TCR repertoires were sequenced by different laboratories using diverse techniques, in order to increase sequencing depth and limit assay-specific biases. Leukapheresis yielded between about 0.94 and 9.5 billion PBMCs per donor. On the study overall, not on this receptor specifically: Naive subsets generally had larger estimated clonotype richness than memory subsets. Incomplete sequencing was indicated by rarefaction of sorted-subset datasets, despite the large sequencing depth. Because the study included a small number of donors, the genetic and exposure-history diversity represented was limited. Pairwise subsampling indicated that sequencing depth was expected to affect the degree of clonotype sharing among donors. Roughly 5% of naive CD4, 3.5% of naive CD8, 2.3% of memory CD4, and approximately 0.39% of memory CD8 clonotypes were shared across a few donors. Compared with non-shared clonotypes, the clonotypes found in all four sorted-subset donors had higher generation probabilities. Only blood was sampled, and tissue TCR repertoires likely differ from those in blood.

Using the deep immunoSEQ assay, TCR CDR3 regions were amplified from genomic DNA by multiplex PCR. For each cell subset, the extracted genomic DNA was distributed evenly across all wells of several immunoSEQ 96-well plates, and each plate served as one replicate. For sorted subsets, approximately 190 ng genomic DNA, equal to approximately 30,000 T cell genomes, was loaded into each replicate PCR. Purified libraries were quantified with a Qubit 3.0 fluorometer, sized on a Bioanalyzer 2100, and re-quantified with the KAPA Library Quantification kit. A separate single-read 150-cycle Illumina NextSeq 550 flow cell was used to sequence each immunoSEQ 96-well plate. The source study handled its data this way. The immunoSEQ output contained only junctional sequences without quality scores, so filtering could not match that applied to full-length reads. Sequences were annotated with PyIR, a Python wrapper for IgBLAST v1.9, and V/J genes and CDR3 were assigned using IMGT germline references. Any read was removed if the V/J assignment was weak (E-value above 1e-6), the CDR3 was missing, or the read contained stop codons, out-of-frame junctions, or ambiguous translated residues. V3J clonotypes were defined by identical inferred V gene, J gene, and CDR3 amino acid sequence. The percentage overlap between two repertoires was calculated by dividing the number of shared unique clonotypes by the size of the smaller repertoire. Repertoire richness was assessed with RTK rarefaction, the Chao1 estimator, and Recon v2.1 estimates of unobserved clonotypes. Generation probabilities were computed with OLGA for all TCRbeta clonotypes obtained by the gDNA method from a handful of donors. TCRdb stores this immuneACCESS table with in-frame sequences only. Part of the clones is absent; in the studies checked, under half of the shortfall reflects unresolved V genes, and no reason is known for the rest. From that table come the V and J calls and clone size; the DNA was used to work out D and trimming. This sample lists 600,000 to 750,000 clones; roughly 78% were detected once. Of the sample, around 1.8% falls within the top ten clones.

At the junction V is shortened by 7 bases and J by 2 bases, with 12 bases in between. CDR1 ENHRY and CDR2 SYGVKD are derived from the germline V gene. The CDR3 holds 13 amino acids from the cysteine to the phenylalanine. Only the CDR3 portion is preserved as DNA: 39 bases, with reading frame beginning at the first base. Donors were healthy HIV-negative adults with no recently reported acute infections or vaccinations. All donors were Caucasian adults living in Nashville, Tennessee, USA. CD4+ T cells were enriched by magnetic negative selection; naive cells were then positively selected on CD45RA, and the negative fraction formed the memory subset. Blood was collected by leukapheresis, and PBMCs were isolated by Ficoll-Histopaque density gradient centrifugation and then cryopreserved in liquid nitrogen vapor phase. Analytical flow cytometry was used to check the purity and quantity of every magnetically sorted T cell population. Each sorted fraction had its genomic DNA isolated and then quantified by UV absorbance on a Nanodrop 2000c.

The rearrangement joined TRBV10-3 to TRBJ2-7, with the D gene not confidently named. The source of this sequence is a woman aged 25 to 39 in good health. Sequencing input: memory CD4+ T cells sorted from blood. The sample's cell subset or site label is to be understood as: CD45RA-negative fraction. The DNA is TGTGCCATCAAGGATGGGCTGGCCTACGAGCAGTACTTC. This yields the protein CAIKDGLAYEQYF.